One sample yielded the 18 T cell receptor beta chains listed below, sequenced in a study of blood T cell repertoires in COVID-19. The repertoire was sequenced with immunoSEQ multiplex PCR; TCRdb's copy has only in-frame clones and lacks some. The data hold roughly 90,000 clones, with more than 70% observed a single time. Input material: peripheral blood. Every receptor here comes from a man aged 45-60 years with acute or convalescent COVID-19.

As concerns this clone: This CDR3 is also generated by other DNA sequences in the sample. The chain recombines TRBV7-2 with TRBJ2-1, with TRBD2 as a possible D gene (6 bases). The CDR3 is 15 amino acids. Trimming cost V 6 bases and J 7 bases, with 19 bases left between them. In germline, CDR1 is SGHTA, CDR2 FQGNSA. The CDR3 DNA is TGTGCCAGCAGTCGTATGAGGGGAGGCTCGAATGAGCAGTTCTTC. Translation gives CASSRMRGGSNEQFF.

Only one count was recorded for this clone. The gene calls are TRBV6-6 and TRBJ2-7; 14 bases map to TRBD2. With 4 bases clipped from V and 4 bases from J, the junction kept 3 bases outside the gene matches. CDR1 is MNHNY, CDR2 SVGAGI, per germline (reference sequence). This CDR3 contains 15 residues. Here the CDR3 DNA reads TGTGCCAGCAGTTCGACTAGCGGGGGGGGTTACGAGCAGTACGTC. It encodes CASSSTSGGGYEQYV.

The chain carries TRBV11-2 and TRBJ2-1; 9 bases agree with TRBD2. Germline lookup yields CDR1 SGHAT and CDR2 FQNNGV. Germline trimming cut 1 base from V and 1 base from J; bases unmatched to any gene: 5. CDR3 length equals 17 residues. The CDR3 coding sequence is TGTGCCAGCAGCTTAGGGCTAGCGGGAATGTCCTACAATGAGCAGTTCTTC. Translated, it gives CASSLGLAGMSYNEQFF.

The chain links TRBV5-1 to TRBJ2-3; TRBD1 matches at 10 bases. V trimming: 0 bases; J trimming: 4 bases; junction bases outside the gene matches: 2. The CDR3 runs to 15 residues. Germline CDR1 SGHRS, CDR2 YFSETQ. CDR3: CASSLEDRGADTQYF. The CDR3 region has the DNA TGCGCCAGCAGCTTGGAGGACAGGGGGGCAGATACGCAGTATTTT.

V usage is TRBV6-1 and J usage is TRBJ2-3; D possibly corresponds to TRBD2 (5 bases). The CDR3 loop spans 15 amino acids. V was pared by 2 bases and J by 2 bases, with 11 bases between. In germline, CDR1 is MNHNS, CDR2 SASEGT. CDR3 DNA sequence: TGTGCCAGCAGTGAATTAGCGCCACCCACAGATACGCAGTATTTT. Translating it yields CASSELAPPTDTQYF.

The chain recombines TRBV13 with TRBJ1-4; unclear D gene. Trimming pared 0 bases from V and 8 bases from J, leaving 10 bases between. The CDR3 sequence is 14 residues long. CDR1 and CDR2 (germline): PRHDT, FYEKMQ (reference sequence). The CDR3 coding sequence is TGTGCCAGCAGCTTAGGACCTAGAAGAGAAAAACTGTTTTTT. Residues: CASSLGPRREKLFF.

This clone appeared a single time. The chain carries TRBV4-1 and TRBJ2-7, with D perhaps matching TRBD1 (6 bases). The CDR3 is made up of 14 amino acids. V was clipped by 2 bases and J by 2 bases, with 10 bases between them. Germline values: CDR1 MGHRA, CDR2 YSYEKL. The DNA of the CDR3 is TGCGCCAGCAGCCAAAACACAGGGACCTACGAGCAGTACGTC. Translation: CASSQNTGTYEQYV.

The V and J genes are TRBV30 and TRBJ1-3; TRBD1 matches at 9 bases. The germline gives CDR1 GTSNPN, CDR2 SVGIG (reference sequence). This CDR3 has 14 amino acids. V was clipped by 7 bases and J by 4 bases; unmatched bases: 8. Here the CDR3 reads CAFFLGTGGNTIYF. DNA of the CDR3: TGTGCCTTTTTCCTCGGGACAGGGGGAAACACCATATATTTT. The full variable domain, its missing parts supplied by reference TRBV30 and TRBJ1-3, is SQTIHQWPATLVQPVGSPLSLECTVEGTSNPNLYWYRQAAGRGLQLLFYSVGIGQISSEVPQNLSASRPQDRQFILSSKKLLLSDSGFYLCAFFLGTGGNTIYFGEGSWLTVV.

The V call is TRBV5-1, the J call TRBJ2-2, with 14 bases that match TRBD2. This CDR3 spans 17 amino acids. Unmatched junction bases numbered 7, after V lost 4 bases and J lost 5 bases. Germline CDR1 SGHRS, CDR2 YFSETQ. CDR3 loop: CASSLGLAGVGTGELFF. CDR3 sequence (DNA): TGCGCCAGCAGCCTGGGACTAGCGGGAGTAGGTACCGGGGAGCTGTTTTTT.

The rearrangement joins TRBV7-2 to TRBJ2-7; 11 bases are a match to TRBD2. J lost 6 bases, V lost 2 bases, and 3 bases had no gene match. Germline values: CDR1 SGHTA, CDR2 FQGNSA. This CDR3 region has 14 residues. CDR3 nucleotides: TGTGCCAGCAGCTTACTAGCGGGAGGCGGCGAGCAGTACTTC. Amino acid sequence: CASSLLAGGGEQYF.

The chain links TRBV4-3 to TRBJ1-2, with D tentatively TRBD1 (6 bases). Trimming took off 0 bases at V and 3 bases at J, with 11 bases between the two ends. The germline V gene has CDR1 LGHNA and CDR2 YSLEER. This CDR3 has 15 amino acids. CDR3 DNA sequence: TGCGCCAGCAGCCAAGATGCGGGGGCTTACTATGGCTACACCTTC. Its translation is CASSQDAGAYYGYTF.

The genes are TRBV7-2 and TRBJ1-6, with 9 nucleotides matching TRBD1. J was trimmed by 9 bases and V by 2 bases; bases with no gene match: 2. The CDR3 consists of 14 residues. CDR1 SGHTA and CDR2 FQGNSA come from the germline V gene. CDR3 protein: CASSLSTGGSPLHF. CDR3 DNA: TGTGCCAGCAGCTTATCGACAGGGGGTTCACCCCTCCACTTT.

The chain joins TRBV10-3 to TRBJ2-1; TRBD2 matches at 9 bases. The trim removed 9 bases at V and 3 bases at J, leaving 3 bases unmatched. This CDR3 region has 13 residues. Germline CDR1 reads ENHRY; CDR2 reads SYGVKD. The CDR3 region is CAIRTSDYNEQFF. As DNA, the CDR3 is TGTGCCATTAGGACTAGCGACTACAATGAGCAGTTCTTC.

The chain recombines TRBV27 with TRBJ1-1; no firm D call. This CDR3 is built from 13 residues. Germline V gene data show CDR1 as MNHEY and CDR2 as SMNVEV (reference sequence). Trimming took off 2 bases at V and 1 base at J, with 5 bases between the two ends. The CDR3 DNA is TGTGCCAGCAGTTTAGAGAGGAACACTGAAGCTTTCTTT. It yields the protein CASSLERNTEAFF.

This chain uses TRBV7-9 with TRBJ2-2; the D gene is possibly TRBD2 (5 bases). The CDR3 totals 15 residues. The germline CDR1 and CDR2 sequences are SEHNR and FQNEAQ (reference sequence). Between the trimmed V and J ends, which lost 0 bases and 4 bases, there was a span of 9 bases. The chain's CDR3 is CASSLAGEGTGELFF. CDR3 nucleotides: TGTGCCAGCAGCTTAGCGGGAGAAGGCACCGGGGAGCTGTTTTTT.

The chain uses TRBV2 and TRBJ1-5; D perhaps matches TRBD1 (6 bases). V was pared by 4 bases and J by 4 bases, with 11 bases between. Germline V gene lookup returns CDR1 SNHLY and CDR2 FYNNEI. The CDR3 has 14 amino acids. CDR3 residues: CASSVSGENQPQHF. Here the CDR3 DNA reads TGTGCCAGCAGTGTATCAGGGGAAAATCAGCCCCAGCATTTT. The whole variable domain, filled in from reference TRBV2 and TRBJ1-5, reads EPEVTQTPSHQVTQMGQEVILRCVPISNHLYFYWYRQILGQKVEFLVSFYNNEISEKSEIFDDQFSVERPDGSNFTLKIRSTKLEDSAMYFCASSVSGENQPQHFGDGTRLSIL.

The chain recombines TRBV25-1 with TRBJ2-6; weak D call: TRBD1 (5 bases). V was pared by 5 bases and J by 11 bases, with 28 bases between. Germline-derived CDR1 and CDR2 are MGHDK and SYGVNS. The CDR3 runs to 18 residues. CDR3 sequence (DNA): TGTGCCAGCAGTATGCCCCTAGAACTGGACAAAGTCGGGCACGTCCTGACTTTC. Translation gives CASSMPLELDKVGHVLTF.

This chain uses TRBV9 with TRBJ1-1, with a weak D call TRBD1 (5 bases). The germline V gene encodes CDR1 SGDLS and CDR2 YYNGEE. The CDR3 spans 14 residues. Trimming took 4 bases from V and 3 from J, leaving 13 bases between them. The CDR3 loop reads CASSLAGRHTEAFF. The CDR3 DNA follows: TGTGCCAGCAGCTTGGCAGGGAGGCACACTGAAGCTTTCTTT.